The next 19 T cell receptor beta chains were all read from a single sample in a study of T cell changes during pregnancy in multiple sclerosis. Some clones are missing from TCRdb's copy, which holds only in-frame ones; the method was immunoSEQ multiplex PCR. The data show more than 90,000 clones, around nine tenths seen once. The sample here was peripheral blood, taken in the third trimester of pregnancy. These receptors were taken from a female donor with multiple sclerosis, enrolled in a pregnancy study.

The chain combines TRBV11-2 with TRBJ2-7; TRBD1 is a possible D gene (5 bases). The CDR3 has 15 residues. Germline lookup yields CDR1 SGHAT and CDR2 FQNNGV. V gave up 2 bases and J gave up 0 bases, with 11 bases separating them. For the CDR3, the DNA is TGTGCCAGCAGCTTATCAGGGTACAGCTCCTACGAGCAGTACTTC. The encoded protein is CASSLSGYSSYEQYF.

V usage is TRBV9 and J usage is TRBJ1-1, with a possible D match to TRBD1 (6 bases). V was clipped by 3 bases and J by 5 bases, with 11 bases between them. Germline CDR1 and CDR2: SGDLS and YYNGEE. The CDR3 runs to 13 residues. CDR3 sequence reads: CASSEGGGTEAFF. Here the CDR3 DNA reads TGTGCCAGCAGCGAAGGGGGGGGAACTGAAGCTTTCTTT.

The V gene is TRBV6-1, the J gene TRBJ2-7; TRBD2 matches at 7 bases. The ends lost 3 bases at V and 3 bases at J; junction bases unmatched: 8. The CDR3 length is 15 residues. Germline values: CDR1 MNHNS, CDR2 SASEGT. The DNA for the CDR3 is TGTGCCAGCAGTGATTTTGGGGGGGAACGCTACGAGCAGTACTTC. Translated: CASSDFGGERYEQYF.

The chain has TRBV5-1 and TRBJ2-3; 7 bases align to TRBD2. Germline V gene lookup returns CDR1 SGHRS and CDR2 YFSETQ. This CDR3 is built from 13 residues. Trimming cost V 3 bases and J 4 bases; bases outside gene matches: 2. The CDR3 DNA sequence: TGCGCCAGCAGCTGGGAGGGGTCAGATACGCAGTATTTT. This encodes CASSWEGSDTQYF. Full variable domain (rest looked up from reference TRBV5-1 and TRBJ2-3): KAGVTQTPRYLIKTRGQQVTLSCSPISGHRSVSWYQQTPGQGLQFLFEYFSETQRNKGNFPGRFSGRQFSNSRSEMNVSTLELGDSALYLCASSWEGSDTQYFGPGTRLTVL.

The chain joins TRBV6-1 to TRBJ2-5; 11 bases fit TRBD1. The CDR3 has 16 residues. CDR1 and CDR2 (germline): MNHNS, SASEGT. V lost 2 bases to trimming and J lost 5 bases; unmatched junction nucleotides: 7. This CDR3 is CASSENWTGGVETQYF. CDR3 coding DNA: TGTGCCAGCAGTGAAAATTGGACAGGGGGCGTGGAGACCCAGTACTTC.

In its sample, this clone was seen once. CDR3: CATSRDEGVQPQHF. CDR3 nucleotides: TGTGCCACCAGCAGAGATGAGGGGGTTCAGCCCCAGCATTTT. This chain uses TRBV15 with TRBJ1-5, with D perhaps TRBD1 (6 bases). CDR1 is LNHNV, CDR2 YYDKDF, per germline (reference sequence). Trimming cost V 0 bases and J 6 bases, with 9 bases left between them. The CDR3 loop spans 14 amino acids.

The rearrangement links TRBV13 to TRBJ2-7, with a tentative D call TRBD1 (6 bases). V was shortened by 10 bases and J by 3 bases, with 19 bases between the two germline ends. The CDR3 runs 14 residues. Germline V gene sequence: CDR1 PRHDT, CDR2 FYEKMQ (reference sequence). The DNA for the CDR3 is TGTGCCACCGACCGGACGGACAGATTCTACGAGCAGTACTTC. This gives the protein CATDRTDRFYEQYF.

CDR3 sequence (DNA): TGTGCCAGTAGTATAGGGGGAGGGAACCTTGGGGCCAACGTCCTGACTTTC. This codes for CASSIGGGNLGANVLTF. This chain joins TRBV19 and TRBJ2-6; TRBD2 agrees at 7 bases. With 1 base clipped from V and 3 bases from J, the junction kept 6 bases outside the gene matches. Germline V gene data show CDR1 as LNHDA and CDR2 as SQIVND (reference sequence). The CDR3 runs to 17 residues. Supplemented by reference TRBV19 and TRBJ2-6, the full variable domain reads DGGITQSPKYLFRKEGQNVTLSCEQNLNHDAMYWYRQDPGQGLRLIYYSQIVNDFQKGDIAEGYSVSREKKESFPLTVTSAQKNPTAFYLCASSIGGGNLGANVLTFGAGSRLTVL.

This chain joins TRBV5-1 and TRBJ2-5; 8 bases match TRBD2. Trimming took 0 bases from V and 4 from J; bases not matched to a gene: 5. Germline V CDR1 and CDR2: SGHRS, YFSETQ. This CDR3 is 15 amino acids long. The CDR3 loop is CASSLGSGGGETQYF. CDR3 DNA sequence: TGCGCCAGCAGCTTGGGTTCGGGAGGGGGAGAGACCCAGTACTTC.

The CDR3 DNA follows: TGCGCCAGCACTCAGCAGGGCGAAAAACTGTTTTTT. Protein sequence: CASTQQGEKLFF. This rearrangement joins TRBV10-2 to TRBJ1-4; TRBD1 might be the D (5 bases). V was cut by 7 bases and J by 8 bases, with 11 bases left in between. Germline V gene lookup returns CDR1 WSHSY and CDR2 SAAADI. This CDR3 is built from 12 residues.

The chain is built from TRBV11-3 and TRBJ2-1; 8 nucleotides match TRBD2. The CDR3 contains 15 residues. With V trimmed by 1 base and J by 4 bases, 3 bases remained unmatched. Germline CDR1 reads SGHNT; CDR2 reads YENEEA. Written as DNA, the CDR3 is TGTGCCAGCAGCTTAGCCGGGACTAGATACAATGAGCAGTTCTTC. It specifies CASSLAGTRYNEQFF. Drawing the rest from reference TRBV11-3 and TRBJ2-1, the complete variable domain is EAGVVQSPRYKIIEKKQPVAFWCNPISGHNTLYWYLQNLGQGPELLIRYENEEAVDDSQLPKDRFSAERLKGVDSTLKIQPAELGDSAVYLCASSLAGTRYNEQFFGPGTRLTVL.

This clone was counted a single time. This chain links TRBV27 with TRBJ2-5, with 7 nucleotides matching TRBD2. The CDR3 contains 15 residues. V lost 2 bases, J lost 5 bases, and 8 bases stayed unmatched. Germline V gene data show CDR1 as MNHEY and CDR2 as SMNVEV (reference sequence). This CDR3 is CASSLRAGVPETQYF. DNA of the CDR3: TGTGCCAGCAGTTTACGGGCGGGAGTGCCGGAGACCCAGTACTTC.

This chain joins TRBV11-1 and TRBJ2-7, with 7 nucleotides matching TRBD1. Germline V gives CDR1 SGHAT, CDR2 FQDESV (reference sequence). Trimming cost V 5 bases and J 0 bases; bases outside gene matches: 7. This CDR3 is built from 15 residues. CDR3 DNA sequence: TGTGCCAGCAGCCCCACCGGGACAGTCTCCTACGAGCAGTACTTC. Protein sequence: CASSPTGTVSYEQYF.

Written as DNA, the CDR3 is TGTGCCATCAGTGAGCTAACGGAGACCCAGTACTTC. Amino acids: CAISELTETQYF. This chain joins TRBV10-3 and TRBJ2-5, with D unresolved. V was shortened by 2 bases and J by 5 bases, with 6 bases between the two germline ends. Germline CDR1 reads ENHRY; CDR2 reads SYGVKD. The CDR3 runs to 12 residues.

This clone appeared once. CDR3 sequence: CASSLGTATGELFF. CDR3 in DNA: TGTGCCAGCAGCTTAGGGACAGCCACCGGGGAGCTGTTTTTT. The rearrangement uses TRBV7-7 and TRBJ2-2; perhaps TRBD1 as D (6 bases). This CDR3 spans 14 amino acids. V was clipped by 1 base and J by 4 bases, with 7 bases between them. From germline, CDR1 is SSHAT and CDR2 FNYEAQ (reference sequence).

In this sample, this clone turned up once. The chain uses TRBV18 and TRBJ1-3, with D perhaps matching TRBD1 (5 bases). CDR3 length: 15 residues. Trimming shortened V by 2 bases and J by 5 bases, and 13 bases separated the two germline ends. Germline loops: CDR1 KGHSH, CDR2 LQKENI. The chain's CDR3 is CASSPGASERNTIYF. CDR3 bases: TGTGCCAGCTCACCAGGGGCATCAGAGAGAAACACCATATATTTT.

The chain has TRBV5-1 and TRBJ1-2; TRBD1 matches at 8 bases. The CDR3 length is 14 residues. Germline values: CDR1 SGHRS, CDR2 YFSETQ. Unmatched junction bases numbered 2, after V lost 0 bases and J lost 4 bases. The CDR3 sequence: CASSLGQGIYGYTF. The CDR3 DNA follows: TGCGCCAGCAGCTTGGGACAGGGGATCTATGGCTACACCTTC.

V and J are TRBV10-1 and TRBJ2-1; 7 positions match TRBD2. Trimming removed 3 bases from V and 6 bases from J; junction bases left unmatched: 8. Germline values: CDR1 WNHNN, CDR2 SYGVQD (reference sequence). The CDR3 runs 15 residues. For the CDR3, the DNA is TGCGCCAGCAGTGATCCTGGGAGGGCCGGCAATGAGCAGTTCTTC. As protein: CASSDPGRAGNEQFF.

This chain uses TRBV5-8 with TRBJ2-7, with D tentatively TRBD1 (7 bases). Germline V gene sequence: CDR1 SGHTS, CDR2 YDEGEE. The germline V and J ends were trimmed by 0 bases and 7 bases, with 23 bases remaining between them. CDR3 length equals 17 residues. CDR3 sequence reads: CASSLVGGQPLIYEQYF. The CDR3, as DNA: TGTGCCAGCAGCTTGGTCGGGGGACAGCCCCTGATCTATGAGCAGTACTTC. Full variable domain (remainder filled in from reference TRBV5-8 and TRBJ2-7): EAGVTQSPTHLIKTRGQQATLRCSPISGHTSVYWYQQALGLGLQFLLWYDEGEERNRGNFPPRFSGRQFPNYSSELNVNALELEDSALYLCASSLVGGQPLIYEQYFGPGTRLTVT.